These 16 T cell receptor beta chains were all obtained from the same sample, sequenced in a study of T cell responses to AZD1222 COVID-19 vaccine. Assay used: immunoSEQ multiplex PCR; TCRdb lists only in-frame clones, some missing. The data contain 90,000 to 110,000 clones, around 90% of them singletons. The sample in question was peripheral blood, obtained on day 0 of MenACWY control vaccination. The receptor set was obtained from an adult in good health.

V gene TRBV28 combines with J gene TRBJ1-1; possibly TRBD1 for D (6 bases). The CDR3 has 16 amino acids. V was cut by 6 bases and J by 0 bases, with 17 bases left in between. CDR1 is MDHEN, CDR2 SYDVKM, per germline. CDR3 DNA sequence: TGTGCCAGCAGCTATCGGACAGTTACTCTGAACACTGAAGCTTTCTTT. Translation: CASSYRTVTLNTEAFF.

The CDR3 here is CASSQVAGTGSSYNEQFF. CDR3 nucleotides: TGTGCCAGCAGCCAAGTGGCCGGGACAGGGAGTTCCTACAATGAGCAGTTCTTC. The chain links TRBV3-1 (or the pseudogene TRBV3-2) to TRBJ2-1; 9 bases are a match to TRBD1. Germline loops: CDR1 LGHDT, CDR2 YNNKEL (reference sequence). J lost 1 base, V lost 1 base, and 8 bases had no gene match. The CDR3 runs to 18 residues.

V gene TRBV28 combines with J gene TRBJ1-2; 7 bases fit TRBD1. The germline V gene has CDR1 MDHEN and CDR2 SYDVKM. After removal of 4 bases from V and 2 bases from J, the junction contained 4 bases not matched to a gene. There are 14 residues in the CDR3. The DNA for the CDR3 is TGTGCCAGCAGTTCCCCGGGACAGAACTATGGCTACACCTTC. This gives the protein CASSSPGQNYGYTF.

The chain combines TRBV7-6 with TRBJ1-2; tentative D call: TRBD1 (5 bases). Germline lookup yields CDR1 SGHVS and CDR2 FNYEAQ. Trimming took 2 bases from V and 7 from J, leaving 17 bases between them. The CDR3 is 15 amino acids. CDR3 nucleotides: TGTGCCAGCAGCTTAAGCGGGGGACTAGGGGCTGGCTACACCTTC. This translates into CASSLSGGLGAGYTF.

The V and J genes are TRBV28 and TRBJ1-6, with D unclear. CDR1 is MDHEN, CDR2 SYDVKM, per germline. The CDR3 runs 16 residues. The V end was cut by 6 bases, the J end by 6 bases, with 18 bases between. CDR3 sequence (DNA): TGTGCCAGCAGCTGGGCCCTGGGAGATGGTAATTCACCCCTCCACTTT. Its protein product is CASSWALGDGNSPLHF.

The CDR3 region is CASSIAGNTGELFF. CDR3 DNA: TGTGCCAGTAGTATAGCCGGGAACACCGGGGAGCTGTTTTTT. This rearrangement joins TRBV19 to TRBJ2-2, with D unresolved. V was shortened by 1 base and J by 1 base, with 4 bases between the two germline ends. Looked up from germline, CDR1 is LNHDA and CDR2 is SQIVND (reference sequence). The CDR3 length is 14 residues. Drawing the rest from reference TRBV19 and TRBJ2-2, the complete variable domain is DGGITQSPKYLFRKEGQNVTLSCEQNLNHDAMYWYRQDPGQGLRLIYYSQIVNDFQKGDIAEGYSVSREKKESFPLTVTSAQKNPTAFYLCASSIAGNTGELFFGEGSRLTVL.

The chain is built from TRBV5-1 and TRBJ1-2, with 9 bases aligning to TRBD1. The CDR3 contains 16 residues. Germline trimming cut 4 bases from V and 4 bases from J; bases unmatched to any gene: 11. Germline V gene sequence: CDR1 SGHRS, CDR2 YFSETQ. This CDR3 reads CASSPEGTGTVYGYTF. The CDR3 nucleotides read TGCGCCAGCAGCCCTGAGGGGACAGGGACAGTCTATGGCTACACCTTC.

The chain has TRBV15 and TRBJ2-1, with 9 bases identical to TRBD2. V dropped 0 bases and J dropped 5; count of bases not matched to a gene: 14. Germline V lookup: CDR1 LNHNV, CDR2 YYDKDF (reference sequence). This CDR3 is 19 amino acids long. For the CDR3, the DNA is TGTGCCACCAGCAGAGATTGGCTAGCGGGGTCCCCCTTGAACAATGAGCAGTTCTTC. This codes for CATSRDWLAGSPLNNEQFF.

This chain connects TRBV30 to TRBJ1-1; D call uncertain. The V gene lost 2 bases and the J gene lost 6 bases, with 7 bases spanning the gap. This CDR3 spans 11 amino acids. Germline V lookup: CDR1 GTSNPN, CDR2 SVGIG (reference sequence). The CDR3 loop reads CAWSFWSEAFF. The CDR3 DNA reads as TGTGCCTGGAGTTTCTGGTCTGAAGCTTTCTTT.

V and J are TRBV27 and TRBJ1-1; D gene unclear. Germline V gives CDR1 MNHEY, CDR2 SMNVEV (reference sequence). The V end was cut by 3 bases, the J end by 4 bases, with 18 bases between. This CDR3 region has 16 residues. This chain's CDR3 is CASSFLGFSASTEAFF. CDR3 nucleotides: TGTGCCAGCAGTTTTTTGGGATTCTCAGCAAGCACTGAAGCTTTCTTT.

The chain couples TRBV21-1 to TRBJ2-4; TRBD1, the D gene given by the table, was not confirmed from the DNA. TRBV21-1 is a known pseudogene. The CDR3 contains 15 residues. CDR3 sequence (DNA): TGTGCCAGCAGATATGCGGACAGGGTGGGGACCATTCAGTACTTC. Residues: CASRYADRVGTIQYF.

The rearrangement uses TRBV30 and TRBJ2-1; D gene uncertain. CDR1 and CDR2 from the germline V gene are GTSNPN and SVGIG (reference sequence). Between the trimmed V and J ends, which lost 4 bases and 6 bases, there was a span of 7 bases. This CDR3 region has 11 residues. The CDR3 sequence is CAWKVLNEQFF. The CDR3 DNA reads TGTGCCTGGAAAGTTCTCAATGAGCAGTTCTTC.

The chain is built from TRBV10-3 and TRBJ2-3, with a weak D call TRBD1 (6 bases). The CDR3 runs 14 residues. Per germline, CDR1 ENHRY and CDR2 SYGVKD. Trimming shortened V by 8 bases and J by 4 bases, and 16 bases separated the two germline ends. The DNA for the CDR3 is TGTGCCATCTCCGTTGGGGGCGGATCAGATACGCAGTATTTT. Its protein is CAISVGGGSDTQYF.

This clone occurred once. The chain recombines TRBV6-5 with TRBJ2-2; D is undetermined. The germline V gene encodes CDR1 MNHEY and CDR2 SVGAGI. This CDR3 is 12 amino acids long. V was shortened by 6 bases and J by 7 bases, with 9 bases between the two germline ends. CDR3: CASSRTGGELFF. DNA of the CDR3: TGTGCCAGCAGCCGTACCGGCGGGGAGCTGTTTTTT.

The rearrangement uses TRBV4-1 and TRBJ2-7; maybe TRBD2 (6 bases). The V gene lost 4 bases and the J gene lost 2 bases, with 15 bases spanning the gap. CDR1 is MGHRA, CDR2 YSYEKL, per germline. The CDR3 spans 15 residues. In DNA, the CDR3 is TGCGCCAGCAGCCTGCGGGACTCATATACCTACGAGCAGTACTTC. It codes for CASSLRDSYTYEQYF.

The chain employs TRBV30 and TRBJ1-4; D gene unclear. This CDR3 is 17 amino acids long. Trimming left V 0 bases short and J 5 bases short, with 19 bases between. In germline, CDR1 is GTSNPN, CDR2 SVGIG (reference sequence). The CDR3 loop reads CAWSVPFFWGYNEKLFF. The CDR3, as DNA: TGTGCCTGGAGTGTACCTTTTTTCTGGGGATACAATGAAAAACTGTTTTTT.